This record covers a single T cell receptor beta chain. Its antigen is undetermined. One entry per CDR3 protein, called by TCRdb with MiXCR from the 5' RACE reads. The data hold more than 1.5 million distinct CDR3 sequences, with about 30% observed a single time. These data come from a study of identical twins. Study-wide results and caveats: Insertions were fewer in abundant cord blood beta clonotypes, whereas memory repertoires showed none of this pattern.

V was shortened by 3 bases and J by 6 bases, with 12 bases between the two germline ends. The CDR3 covers 13 residues. Germline V gene sequence: CDR1 MNHEY, CDR2 SMNVEV (reference sequence). The genes are TRBV27 and TRBJ2-7; TRBD1 might be the D (6 bases). The source is a newborn girl in good health. The sequenced sample consisted of cord blood. DNA for the CDR3: TGTGCCAGCAGTTTGGACAGTCGGGGCGAGCAGTACTTC. Residues: CASSLDSRGEQYF.